Each of the 4 T cell receptor beta chains below was sequenced from the same sample in a study of regulatory T cells in long-lasting Graves disease. Time point defined: persistent/refractory GD, antithyroid drugs over 5 years with positive TRAb. PBMCs provided the RNA from which the TCR library was made. Construction of the TCR beta libraries employed iRepertoire HTBI primers in conjunction with Arm-PCR of CDR3 regions. From the multiplex PCR reads, TCRdb called clonotypes with MiXCR, one entry per CDR3 protein. The table has under 450,000 distinct CDR3 sequences, 20% to 25% seen once. This material consisted of peripheral blood mononuclear cells (PBMCs), taken when the disease was refractory, from a patient treated with antithyroid drugs. Every receptor here comes from a female donor with Graves disease.

The chain recombines TRBV2 with TRBJ2-2, with D unclear. V lost 5 bases to trimming and J lost 1 base, with 5 bases between them. This CDR3 comprises 13 residues. Looked up from germline, CDR1 is SNHLY and CDR2 is FYNNEI. For the CDR3, the DNA is TGTGCCAGCAGTACCATGAACACCGGGGAGCTGTTTTTT. Amino acid sequence: CASSTMNTGELFF.

The chain employs TRBV29-1 and TRBJ2-1, with D perhaps TRBD1 or TRBD2 (5 bases each). CDR1 and CDR2 from the germline V gene are SQVTM and ANQGSEA. This CDR3 is built from 13 residues. V lost 7 bases and J lost 9, with 19 bases in between. This chain's CDR3 is CSAGTPILGEQFF. The DNA for the CDR3 is TGCAGCGCCGGGACCCCCATTTTGGGTGAGCAGTTCTTC.

This clonotype was counted many times. V usage is TRBV5-1 and J usage is TRBJ1-2; the D is unclear. V gave up 1 base and J gave up 8 bases, with 21 bases separating them. The CDR3 is 16 residues long. The germline gives CDR1 SGHRS, CDR2 YFSETQ. As DNA, the CDR3 is TGCGCCAGCAGCTTGCCGGAGCAAGGCCACCTTCAGGGCTACACCTTC. This codes for CASSLPEQGHLQGYTF.

This clonotype was picked up a small number of times. The V gene is TRBV20-1, the J gene TRBJ1-5; a weak D match, TRBD1 (6 bases). CDR1 is DFQATT, CDR2 SNEGSKA, per germline (reference sequence). The CDR3 covers 11 residues. Trimming took off 5 bases at V and 10 bases at J, with 12 bases between the two ends. The CDR3 bases are TGCAGTGCTGGAGGGACATTACCCCAGCATTTT. Protein: CSAGGTLPQHF.